This T cell receptor (beta chain) originates from a study of T cell responses to AZD1222 COVID-19 vaccine. Clones were read by immunoSEQ multiplex PCR, and TCRdb kept only the in-frame ones, dropping some. The table has around 75,000 clones, around 83% seen once. The receptor comes from an adult in good health. Here the sequenced sample was peripheral blood, taken on day 0 of AZD1222 vaccination.

CDR3 in amino acids: CASSVGNPAQGRYGYTF. As DNA, the CDR3 is TGTGCCAGCAGCGTCGGCAACCCCGCGCAGGGGCGGTATGGCTACACCTTC. V usage is TRBV9 and J usage is TRBJ1-2, with D perhaps matching TRBD1 (6 bases). V lost 2 bases, J lost 5 bases, and 22 bases lay in between. There are 17 residues in the CDR3. CDR1 and CDR2 (germline): SGDLS, YYNGEE.